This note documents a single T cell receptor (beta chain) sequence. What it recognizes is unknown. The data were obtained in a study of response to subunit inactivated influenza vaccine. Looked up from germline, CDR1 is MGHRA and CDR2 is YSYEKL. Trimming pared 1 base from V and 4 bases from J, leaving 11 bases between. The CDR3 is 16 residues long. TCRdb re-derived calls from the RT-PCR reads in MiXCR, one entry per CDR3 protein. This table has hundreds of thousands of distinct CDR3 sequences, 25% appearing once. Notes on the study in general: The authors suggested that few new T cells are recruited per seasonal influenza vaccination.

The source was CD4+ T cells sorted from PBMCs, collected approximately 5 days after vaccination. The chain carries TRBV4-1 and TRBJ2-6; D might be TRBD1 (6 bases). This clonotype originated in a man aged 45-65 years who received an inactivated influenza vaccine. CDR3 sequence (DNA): TGCGCCAGCAGCCAAGGCAGGGGCGTAGGGGCCAACGTCCTGACTTTC. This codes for CASSQGRGVGANVLTF.